This TCR beta chain derives from a study of human T cells and chemical hapten exposure. Notes on the study in general: Expanded TCRs grouped into significantly more large CDR3 similarity clusters than controls produced.

Ends included, the CDR3 has 18 residues. Time point given: patch test 2, 6 weeks after DPC sensitization. Treatment here: therapeutic diphenylcyclopropenone sensitization with weekly scalp DPC. Drawing of blood took place ahead of applying each patch test. The study drew its donors from alopecia patients who were 18 to 70 years old and suitable for DPC. MiXCR, run by TCRdb on the RACE reads, gives a single entry per CDR3 protein. The sample has 80,000 to 100,000 distinct CDR3 sequences, 7% to 10% seen once. For this clonotype: What it recognizes is unknown. The DNA is omitted, as the CDR3 cannot be located on it reliably, and the CDR3 follows TCRdb's listing.

Sequencing was performed on whole blood, taken in connection with sensitization to the hapten diphenylcyclopropenone (DPC). The TCR was taken from a woman aged 40 to 55 with alopecia areata. Some clones in this sample may be carry-over from other donors' samples. V and J are TRBV12-2 and TRBJ1-2; TRBD1, the table's D call, was not compared with the DNA. TRBV12-2 is a known pseudogene. CDR3 in amino acids: CASRAKVGQGATNYGYTF.